The following is a T cell receptor beta chain sequence with its context. Its antigen is as yet unknown. Gene labels here are mouse ones. Sequencing ends 4 residues short of the CDR3 end; the germline J gene provides the rest. The CDR3 covers 13 residues. V shed 5 bases and J 3 bases; nucleotides not matched to a gene: 3. Germline V lookup: CDR1 FNHDT, CDR2 SITEND (reference sequence). This record comes from a study of CD8+ T cells in alopecia areata. As for the study in general: Female C3H/HeJ mice aged 7-10 weeks received skin from spontaneously alopecic C3H/HeJ graft donors aged roughly 6-12 months. Study-level results: Relative to mice, TCR sharing across patients was less clear, a difference possibly HLA-related.

Separation of pooled cutaneous lymph node cells was by sorting with CD4, CD8alpha, NKG2D, NKG2ACE and other markers. Sequencing templates came from extracted RNA that was reverse transcribed into cDNA. Only in-frame clones appear in the TCRdb table, and some are missing; sequencing was by immunoSEQ multiplex PCR. The sample offers about 300,000 clones and no singletons, the top ten holding about 1.1%. Sequencing input: CD4+ T cells sorted from a lymph node. This TCR was recovered from a C3H/HeJ mouse with alopecia areata. The strain bears MHC haplotype H2-k. The chain combines TRBV19 with TRBJ2-5, with 7 bases that match TRBD2. The sequenced part of the CDR3 DNA is TGTGCCAGCAGGACGACTGGGCAAGAC. This encodes CASRTTGQD. In full, the CDR3 is CASRTTGQDTQYF.